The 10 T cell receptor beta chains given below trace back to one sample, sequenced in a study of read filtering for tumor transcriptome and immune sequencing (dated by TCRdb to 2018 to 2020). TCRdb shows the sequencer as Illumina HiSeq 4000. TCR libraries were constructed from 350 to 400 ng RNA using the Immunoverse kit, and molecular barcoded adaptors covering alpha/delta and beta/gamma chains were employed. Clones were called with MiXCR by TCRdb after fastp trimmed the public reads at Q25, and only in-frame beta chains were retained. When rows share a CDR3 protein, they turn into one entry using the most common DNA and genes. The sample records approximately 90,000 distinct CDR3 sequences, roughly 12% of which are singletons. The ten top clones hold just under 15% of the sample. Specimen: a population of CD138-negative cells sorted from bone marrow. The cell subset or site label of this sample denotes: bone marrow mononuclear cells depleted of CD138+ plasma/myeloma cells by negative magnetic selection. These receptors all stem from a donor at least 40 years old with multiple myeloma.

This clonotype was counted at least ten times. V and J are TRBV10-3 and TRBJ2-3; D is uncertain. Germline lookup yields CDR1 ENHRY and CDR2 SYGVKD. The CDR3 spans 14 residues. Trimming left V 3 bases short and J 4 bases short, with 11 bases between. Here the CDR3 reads CAISDSKESDTQYF. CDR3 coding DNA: TGTGCCATCAGTGATTCAAAAGAGTCAGATACGCAGTATTTT.

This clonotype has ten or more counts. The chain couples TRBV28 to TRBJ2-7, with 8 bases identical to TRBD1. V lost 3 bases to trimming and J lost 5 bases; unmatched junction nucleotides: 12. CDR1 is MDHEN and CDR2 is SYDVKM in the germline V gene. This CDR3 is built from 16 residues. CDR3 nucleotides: TGTGCCAGCAGTTTTTGGGACAGGAGCGGGTACGACGAGCAGTACTTC. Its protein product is CASSFWDRSGYDEQYF.

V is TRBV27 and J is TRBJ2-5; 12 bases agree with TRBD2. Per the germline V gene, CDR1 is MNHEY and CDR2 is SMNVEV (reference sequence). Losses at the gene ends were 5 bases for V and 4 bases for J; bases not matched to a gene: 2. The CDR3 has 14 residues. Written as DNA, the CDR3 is TGTGCCAGCAGTCAGACTAGCGGGGGAGAGACCCAGTACTTC. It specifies CASSQTSGGETQYF.

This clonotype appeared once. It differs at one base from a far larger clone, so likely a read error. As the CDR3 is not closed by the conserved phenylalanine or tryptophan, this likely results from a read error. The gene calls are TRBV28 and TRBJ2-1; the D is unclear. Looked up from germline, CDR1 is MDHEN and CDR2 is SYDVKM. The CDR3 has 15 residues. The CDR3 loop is CAISERFSSYNEQFL. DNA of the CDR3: TGTGCCATCAGTGAGCGCTTTAGCTCCTACAATGAGCAGTTCCTC.

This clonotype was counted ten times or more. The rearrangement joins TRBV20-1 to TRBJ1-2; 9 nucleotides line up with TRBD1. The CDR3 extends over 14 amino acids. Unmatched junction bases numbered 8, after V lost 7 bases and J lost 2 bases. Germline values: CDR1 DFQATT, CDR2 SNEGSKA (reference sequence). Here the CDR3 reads CSVPQGAGNYGYTF. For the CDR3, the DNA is TGCAGTGTCCCACAGGGGGCAGGCAACTATGGCTACACCTTC.

The CDR3 bases are TGCAGCGTTGATGGCGGACAGGGCACAGATACGCAGTATTTT. As protein: CSVDGGQGTDTQYF. The chain links TRBV29-1 to TRBJ2-3, with 7 bases matching TRBD1. V was clipped by 3 bases and J by 1 base; unmatched bases: 4. Germline CDR1 SQVTM, CDR2 ANQGSEA. The CDR3 contains 14 residues.

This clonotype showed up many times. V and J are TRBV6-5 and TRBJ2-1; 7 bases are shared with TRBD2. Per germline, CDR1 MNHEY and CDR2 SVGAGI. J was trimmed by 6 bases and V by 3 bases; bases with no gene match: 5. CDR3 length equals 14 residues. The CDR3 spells CASSYRDYSNEQFF. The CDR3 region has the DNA TGTGCCAGCAGTTATAGGGACTACAGCAATGAGCAGTTCTTC.

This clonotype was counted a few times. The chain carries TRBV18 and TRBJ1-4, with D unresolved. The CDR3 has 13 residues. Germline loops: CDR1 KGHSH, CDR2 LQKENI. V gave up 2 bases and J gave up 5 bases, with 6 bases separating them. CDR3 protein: CASSPGPNEKLFF. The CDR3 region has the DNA TGTGCCAGCTCACCAGGACCCAATGAAAAACTGTTTTTT.

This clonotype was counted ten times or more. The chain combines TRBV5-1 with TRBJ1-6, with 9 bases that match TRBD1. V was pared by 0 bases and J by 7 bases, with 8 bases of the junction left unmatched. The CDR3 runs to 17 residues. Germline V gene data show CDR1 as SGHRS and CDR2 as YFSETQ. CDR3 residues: CASSLEFPGQGNSPLHF. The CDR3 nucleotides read TGCGCCAGCAGCTTGGAGTTCCCGGGACAGGGCAATTCACCCCTCCACTTT.

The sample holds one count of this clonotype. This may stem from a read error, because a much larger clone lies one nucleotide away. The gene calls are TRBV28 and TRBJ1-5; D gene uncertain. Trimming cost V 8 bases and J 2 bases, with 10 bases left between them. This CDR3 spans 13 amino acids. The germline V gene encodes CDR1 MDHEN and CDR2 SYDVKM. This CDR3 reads CASDKGGNQPQHF. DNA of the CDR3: TGTGCCAGCGATAAGGGAGGCAATCAGCCCCAGCATTTT.